Each of the 23 T cell receptor beta chains below was sequenced from the same sample in a study of blood T cell repertoires in COVID-19. Profiling relied on immunoSEQ multiplex PCR, and the TCRdb table lists in-frame clones only, not all of them. Here the sample spans under 300,000 clones, roughly 84% being singletons. Sequences were obtained from peripheral blood. The source of these receptors is a woman in her 40s who had recovered from COVID-19.

This clone was seen more than once but under ten times. The chain recombines TRBV5-6 with TRBJ1-4; D remains unclear. Trimming removed 3 bases from V and 2 bases from J, with 14 bases in between. This CDR3 has 16 residues. Germline V CDR1 and CDR2: SGHDT, YYEEEE. CDR3 bases: TGTGCCAGCAGCTCTCTAGGCCTCGCCACTAATGAAAAACTGTTTTTT. Protein: CASSSLGLATNEKLFF.

The chain uses TRBV6-2 or TRBV6-3 and TRBJ1-5; possibly TRBD1 for D (6 bases). Germline assignment: CDR1 MNHEY and CDR2 SVGEGT. The V end was cut by 2 bases, the J end by 0 bases, with 14 bases between. This CDR3 is built from 17 residues. CDR3 amino acids: CASSYRRGGDSNQPQHF. CDR3 in DNA: TGTGCCAGCAGTTACAGGAGGGGGGGGGATAGCAATCAGCCCCAGCATTTT.

DNA of the CDR3: TGTGCCAGCTCACCTAGACAGGGGGAAAGAGGACGGTCACCCCTCCACTTT. Protein sequence: CASSPRQGERGRSPLHF. V and J are TRBV18 and TRBJ1-6; 9 nucleotides align to TRBD1. Per germline, CDR1 KGHSH and CDR2 LQKENI. The CDR3 totals 17 residues. V shed 3 bases, J shed 10 bases, and the junction held 13 bases outside the gene matches. The entire variable domain, with the rest obtained from reference TRBV18 and TRBJ1-6, is as follows: NAGVMQNPRHLVRRRGQEARLRCSPMKGHSHVYWYRQLPEEGLKFMVYLQKENIIDESGMPKERFSAEFPKEGPSILRIQQVVRGDSAAYFCASSPRQGERGRSPLHFGNGTRLTVT.

This rearrangement joins TRBV30 to TRBJ1-4, with 10 bases fitting TRBD1. The junction had 8 bases not matched to a gene; V was cut back by 3 bases and J by 4 bases. The germline CDR1 and CDR2 sequences are GTSNPN and SVGIG (reference sequence). The CDR3 has 16 amino acids. CDR3 DNA: TGTGCCTGGAGCCTAAGCTGGGACAGGGGTAATGAAAAACTGTTTTTT. Amino acids: CAWSLSWDRGNEKLFF.

The CDR3 bases are TGTGCCAGTACCGGACTAGCGGGAGTAGGGTACAATGAGCAGTTCTTC. Translated: CASTGLAGVGYNEQFF. The rearrangement uses TRBV19 and TRBJ2-1; 13 positions agree with TRBD2. The CDR3 sequence is 16 residues long. The J segment lost 4 bases and the V segment lost 7 bases, leaving 7 bases of the junction unmatched. The germline V gene encodes CDR1 LNHDA and CDR2 SQIVND (reference sequence). The variable domain in full, with the rest retrieved from reference TRBV19 and TRBJ2-1, is DGGITQSPKYLFRKEGQNVTLSCEQNLNHDAMYWYRQDPGQGLRLIYYSQIVNDFQKGDIAEGYSVSREKKESFPLTVTSAQKNPTAFYLCASTGLAGVGYNEQFFGPGTRLTVL.

The chain recombines TRBV28 with TRBJ2-1, with D unresolved. CDR3 size: 11 residues. Trimming took off 6 bases at V and 4 bases at J, with 4 bases between the two ends. The germline V gene has CDR1 MDHEN and CDR2 SYDVKM. CDR3 region: CASRQYNEQFF. CDR3 sequence (DNA): TGTGCCAGCAGACAGTACAATGAGCAGTTCTTC.

V gene TRBV19 combines with J gene TRBJ1-3; D unresolved. The CDR3 is 15 amino acids. V was shortened by 8 bases and J by 2 bases, with 16 bases between the two germline ends. Looked up from germline, CDR1 is LNHDA and CDR2 is SQIVND (reference sequence). The CDR3 loop is CASWASGRAGNTIYF. CDR3 bases: TGTGCCAGTTGGGCCTCGGGGAGGGCTGGAAACACCATATATTTT.

The chain has TRBV25-1 and TRBJ2-2; a possible D gene is TRBD2 (5 bases). From germline, CDR1 is MGHDK and CDR2 SYGVNS. Deletions cut 1 base from V and 0 bases from J, with 12 bases between. This CDR3 comprises 17 residues. In nucleotides, the CDR3 is TGTGCCAGCAGTGAATTGGGAAGAGGGACGAACACCGGGGAGCTGTTTTTT. Protein product: CASSELGRGTNTGELFF. The whole variable domain, remainder taken from reference TRBV25-1 and TRBJ2-2, is EADIYQTPRYLVIGTGKKITLECSQTMGHDKMYWYQQDPGMELHLIHYSYGVNSTEKGDLSSESTVSRIRTEHFPLTLESARPSHTSQYLCASSELGRGTNTGELFFGEGSRLTVL.

The chain combines TRBV5-6 with TRBJ1-6, with D perhaps matching TRBD1 (5 bases). The germline V and J ends were trimmed by 0 bases and 10 bases, with 17 bases remaining between them. CDR1 SGHDT and CDR2 YYEEEE come from the germline V gene. This CDR3 has 16 residues. The CDR3 DNA sequence: TGTGCCAGCAGCTTGGCGGGACTTACAACGGGGTCACCCCTCCACTTT. This gives the protein CASSLAGLTTGSPLHF.

This clone turned up a few times. Here the CDR3 DNA reads TGTGCCAGCAGCTTTCAGGGGGCGCGGGGCACTGAAGCTTTCTTT. Its translation: CASSFQGARGTEAFF. The chain recombines TRBV11-3 with TRBJ1-1; 8 nucleotides match TRBD1. This CDR3 region has 15 residues. Germline lookup yields CDR1 SGHNT and CDR2 YENEEA. Unmatched junction bases numbered 7, after V lost 3 bases and J lost 4 bases.

The V gene is TRBV28, the J gene TRBJ2-1; D not certain. V was clipped by 4 bases and J by 0 bases, with 7 bases between them. Per the germline V gene, CDR1 is MDHEN and CDR2 is SYDVKM. This CDR3 contains 14 residues. The CDR3 DNA reads as TGTGCCAGCAGTTCCCCGAGCTCCTACAATGAGCAGTTCTTC. This codes for CASSSPSSYNEQFF. Full variable domain (missing parts from reference TRBV28 and TRBJ2-1): DVKVTQSSRYLVKRTGEKVFLECVQDMDHENMFWYRQDPGLGLRLIYFSYDVKMKEKGDIPEGYSVSREKKERFSLILESASTNQTSMYLCASSSPSSYNEQFFGPGTRLTVL.

The chain couples TRBV27 to TRBJ2-7; 12 nucleotides agree with TRBD1. V was clipped by 5 bases and J by 0 bases; unmatched bases: 5. This CDR3 spans 16 amino acids. Per germline, CDR1 MNHEY and CDR2 SMNVEV (reference sequence). The CDR3 DNA is TGTGCCAGCAGTCCGGGACAGGGGGCGAACTCCTACGAGCAGTACTTC. This sequence encodes CASSPGQGANSYEQYF.

The DNA of the CDR3 is TGTGCCAGTAGTACCCACGGACGGGGGAACACTGAAGCTTTCTTT. Its translation is CASSTHGRGNTEAFF. The genes are TRBV19 and TRBJ1-1; D gene ambiguous. From germline, CDR1 is LNHDA and CDR2 SQIVND (reference sequence). With 4 bases removed from V and 1 base from J, the gap between germline ends came to 13 bases. This CDR3 spans 15 amino acids.

The genes are TRBV11-1 and TRBJ2-7; D is possibly TRBD2 (5 bases). Germline CDR1 SGHAT, CDR2 FQDESV (reference sequence). Trimming cost V 5 bases and J 6 bases, with 20 bases left between them. There are 15 residues in the CDR3. The CDR3 coding sequence is TGTGCCAGCAGCCAAGAGAAACGGGCTCGGGGCGAGCAGTACTTC. Translating it yields CASSQEKRARGEQYF.

This clone appeared once. The chain carries TRBV7-9 and TRBJ2-1; perhaps TRBD2 as D (6 bases). Germline loops: CDR1 SEHNR, CDR2 FQNEAQ (reference sequence). This CDR3 contains 15 residues. Trimming shortened V by 5 bases and J by 6 bases, and 17 bases separated the two germline ends. The CDR3 here is CASSTLGGLANEQFF. The CDR3 DNA follows: TGTGCCAGCAGCACATTGGGGGGATTGGCCAATGAGCAGTTCTTC.

The V gene is TRBV5-1, the J gene TRBJ1-3; D ambiguous. The CDR3 is 15 residues long. Per germline, CDR1 SGHRS and CDR2 YFSETQ. V shed 0 bases and J shed 0 bases, with 7 bases lying between them. Here the CDR3 reads CASSLGQYSGNTIYF. For the CDR3, the DNA is TGCGCCAGCAGCTTGGGGCAGTACTCTGGAAACACCATATATTTT.

The chain couples TRBV18 to TRBJ2-3; weak D call: TRBD2 (6 bases). The CDR3 loop spans 13 amino acids. V shed 8 bases and J shed 3 bases, with 12 bases lying between them. Germline V CDR1 and CDR2: KGHSH, LQKENI. In nucleotides, the CDR3 is TGTGCCAGCACCGGGAGTACGACAGATACGCAGTATTTT. As protein: CASTGSTTDTQYF.

The rearrangement uses TRBV7-2 and TRBJ2-6; 12 nucleotides line up with TRBD1. The CDR3 has 19 residues. Looked up from germline, CDR1 is SGHTA and CDR2 is FQGNSA. With 4 bases clipped from V and 4 bases from J, the junction kept 11 bases outside the gene matches. The CDR3 protein is CASSSYRGQGAGGANVLTF. CDR3 nucleotide sequence: TGTGCCAGCAGCTCCTACAGGGGACAGGGGGCTGGCGGGGCCAACGTCCTGACTTTC.

CDR3 coding DNA: TGTGCCAGCAGTTCAGACACCTACGAGCAGTACTTC. Translated: CASSSDTYEQYF. The J gene is TRBJ2-7, the V gene TRBV12-3 or TRBV12-4, with D unresolved. Trimming removed 4 bases from V and 2 bases from J, with 6 bases in between. The CDR3 totals 12 residues.

The chain joins TRBV4-3 to TRBJ2-7; weak D call: TRBD2 (5 bases). Germline-derived CDR1 and CDR2 are LGHNA and YSLEER. The CDR3 length is 14 residues. Trimming removed 4 bases at V and 3 bases at J, with 13 bases between. The CDR3: CASSPSDGDYEQYF. The CDR3 bases are TGCGCCAGCAGCCCCTCCGACGGGGACTACGAGCAGTACTTC.

This clone was seen just once. The chain carries TRBV10-3 and TRBJ2-7; 10 bases are a match to TRBD2. The CDR3 has 15 amino acids. The germline V gene has CDR1 ENHRY and CDR2 SYGVKD. After removal of 3 bases from V and 5 bases from J, the junction contained 7 bases not matched to a gene. CDR3 in DNA: TGTGCCATCAGTGAACTAACTAGCGGGAAGGACGAGCAGTACTTC. Translation gives CAISELTSGKDEQYF.

V gene TRBV3-1 (or the pseudogene TRBV3-2) combines with J gene TRBJ2-5; 7 bases are a match to TRBD1. The CDR3 consists of 14 residues. CDR1 and CDR2 from the germline V gene are LGHDT and YNNKEL (reference sequence). After removal of 2 bases from V and 6 bases from J, the junction contained 6 bases not matched to a gene. CDR3 protein: CASSQRQGLQTQYF. CDR3 DNA sequence: TGTGCCAGCAGCCAACGACAGGGCTTGCAGACCCAGTACTTC.

The J gene is TRBJ2-2, the V gene TRBV5-5; 10 bases match TRBD2. Germline-derived CDR1 and CDR2 are SGHKS and YYEKEE (reference sequence). The CDR3 spans 15 residues. V lost 1 base and J lost 5; bases outside the gene matches: 2. Here the CDR3 reads CASSLLAGETGELFF. CDR3 coding DNA: TGTGCCAGCAGCTTGCTAGCGGGAGAGACCGGGGAGCTGTTTTTT.